This passage covers 12 T cell receptor beta chains from one sample sequenced in a study of T cells after yellow fever vaccination. Each CDR3 protein is one row after TCRdb ran MiXCR on the 5' RACE reads. The table has hundreds of thousands of distinct CDR3 sequences, about 8.7% seen once. Source: PBMCs, taken on the day of the first yellow fever vaccination. The source is a young man who received the YFV17D yellow fever vaccine.

The V and J genes are TRBV12-3 or TRBV12-4 and TRBJ1-1; D call uncertain. The CDR3 has 14 amino acids. V lost 1 base and J 0 bases, leaving 6 bases between the germline ends. CDR3 sequence (DNA): TGTGCCAGCAGTTTAGGGAACTTGAACACTGAAGCTTTCTTT. As protein: CASSLGNLNTEAFF.

This clonotype was found a few times. The gene calls are TRBV2 and TRBJ1-2; D unclear. V lost 7 bases and J 6 bases, leaving 15 bases between the germline ends. The CDR3 runs 13 residues. Germline V CDR1 and CDR2: SNHLY, FYNNEI. The CDR3 coding sequence is TGTGCCAGCACTTTAGGAGGGTTTGATGGCTACACCTTC. Translating it yields CASTLGGFDGYTF.

The V gene is TRBV20-1, the J gene TRBJ1-5, with D perhaps TRBD1 (5 bases). This CDR3 is 14 amino acids long. In germline, CDR1 is DFQATT, CDR2 SNEGSKA (reference sequence). The V gene lost 1 base and the J gene lost 4 bases, with 11 bases spanning the gap. CDR3 residues: CSARVAGRNQPQHF. Written as DNA, the CDR3 is TGCAGTGCTAGAGTAGCAGGGAGGAATCAGCCCCAGCATTTT.

V usage is TRBV12-3 or TRBV12-4 and J usage is TRBJ2-1; 15 bases are shared with TRBD2. Trimming removed 5 bases from V and 9 bases from J; junction bases left unmatched: 11. There are 17 residues in the CDR3. The CDR3 DNA reads as TGTGCCAGCAGTCGGCGGACTAGCGGGGGGGCCGTTGCTGAGCAGTTCTTC. Translating gives CASSRRTSGGAVAEQFF.

This clonotype was seen a handful of times. V is TRBV12-3 or TRBV12-4 and J is TRBJ1-1; D perhaps matches TRBD1 (5 bases). This CDR3 region has 12 residues. The V gene lost 2 bases and the J gene lost 7 bases, with 8 bases spanning the gap. Here the CDR3 DNA reads TGTGCCAGCAGTTTACAGGGTATTGAAGCTTTCTTT. Translated, it gives CASSLQGIEAFF.

The chain is built from TRBV11-2 and TRBJ2-5; 9 nucleotides match TRBD1. This CDR3 has 15 amino acids. Germline lookup yields CDR1 SGHAT and CDR2 FQNNGV. V gave up 5 bases and J gave up 5 bases; unmatched junction bases: 9. This chain's CDR3 is CASSRTGGDMETQYF. CDR3 in DNA: TGTGCCAGCAGCCGCACAGGGGGCGATATGGAGACCCAGTACTTC.

J is TRBJ2-7 and V is TRBV15, with 8 bases aligning to TRBD2. Germline CDR1 LNHNV, CDR2 YYDKDF (reference sequence). The trim removed 0 bases at V and 0 bases at J, leaving 10 bases unmatched. The CDR3 spans 18 residues. CDR3 DNA: TGTGCCACCAGCAGAGATCATCCTAGGCGGGGGGCCTCCTACGAGCAGTACTTC. This codes for CATSRDHPRRGASYEQYF.

The chain carries TRBV29-1 and TRBJ1-2; D is uncertain. The length of the CDR3 is 14 residues. V lost 3 bases, J lost 8 bases, and 19 bases lay in between. Looked up from germline, CDR1 is SQVTM and CDR2 is ANQGSEA. Here the CDR3 reads CSVEVYSEDEGYTF. Written as DNA, the CDR3 is TGCAGCGTTGAGGTTTATTCAGAGGATGAGGGCTACACCTTC. Complete variable domain (other parts from reference TRBV29-1 and TRBJ1-2): SAVISQKPSRDICQRGTSLTIQCQVDSQVTMMFWYRQQPGQSLTLIATANQGSEATYESGFVIDKFPISRPNLTFSTLTVSNMSPEDSSIYLCSVEVYSEDEGYTFGSGTRLTVV.

This clonotype was recorded at least ten times. The J gene is TRBJ2-4, the V gene TRBV23-1; a weak D match, TRBD1 (6 bases). TRBV23-1 is treated as an ORF (open reading frame) with a function not yet certain. This CDR3 comprises 14 residues. The V end was cut by 4 bases, the J end by 7 bases, with 14 bases between. CDR3 protein: CASSLEQGSNIQYF. DNA for the CDR3: TGCGCCAGCAGTCTCGAACAGGGCAGTAACATTCAGTACTTC.

This clonotype was counted at least ten times. V gene TRBV28 combines with J gene TRBJ1-5; possible D gene TRBD1, 5 bases. Per germline, CDR1 MDHEN and CDR2 SYDVKM. The CDR3 spans 12 residues. V lost 6 bases, J lost 6 bases, and 9 bases lay in between. CDR3 DNA sequence: TGTGCCAGCAGGGGGGGGAGTCAGCCCCAGCATTTT. Its translation: CASRGGSQPQHF. Full variable domain (remainder filled in from reference TRBV28 and TRBJ1-5): DVKVTQSSRYLVKRTGEKVFLECVQDMDHENMFWYRQDPGLGLRLIYFSYDVKMKEKGDIPEGYSVSREKKERFSLILESASTNQTSMYLCASRGGSQPQHFGDGTRLSIL.

V gene TRBV7-2 combines with J gene TRBJ2-1; D is tentatively TRBD1 or TRBD2 (5 bases each). The CDR3 extends over 14 amino acids. Germline loops: CDR1 SGHTA, CDR2 FQGNSA. Trimming pared 6 bases from V and 4 bases from J, leaving 13 bases between. This CDR3 is CASRPGDRYNEQFF. For the CDR3, the DNA is TGTGCCAGCAGGCCCGGGGACCGATACAATGAGCAGTTCTTC. The full variable domain, rest sourced from reference TRBV7-2 and TRBJ2-1, is GAGVSQSPSNKVTEKGKDVELRCDPISGHTALYWYRQSLGQGLEFLIYFQGNSAPDKSGLPSDRFSAERTGGSVSTLTIQRTQQEDSAVYLCASRPGDRYNEQFFGPGTRLTVL.

This clonotype came up a few times. This chain joins TRBV13 and TRBJ2-3; D gene uncertain. The CDR3 extends over 16 amino acids. Trimming removed 5 bases at V and 2 bases at J, with 17 bases between. Germline V gene lookup returns CDR1 PRHDT and CDR2 FYEKMQ (reference sequence). In DNA, the CDR3 is TGTGCCAGCAGCCCCGGCGGTGGTTTCTCCACAGATACGCAGTATTTT. Translated, it gives CASSPGGGFSTDTQYF.